These 10 T cell receptor beta chains came from one sample sequenced in a study of glioma-infiltrating T cells. TCR alpha and beta CDR3 regions were amplified from RNA using iRepertoire nested multiplex PCR. In TCRdb, the multiplex PCR reads were re-called with MiXCR into one record per CDR3 protein. Seen here are more than 300,000 distinct CDR3 sequences, about 40% observed once, and the top ten hold around 12%. Sequencing used glioma tissue, nonneoplastic brain tissue, or PBMCs (not recorded which). Receptors originate from a human donor with low-grade glioma or glioblastoma, undergoing nonglioma brain surgery, or in good health (not recorded which).

The J gene is TRBJ2-3, the V gene TRBV7-9; D gene ambiguous. Trimming removed 2 bases from V and 0 bases from J, with 9 bases in between. This CDR3 is 15 amino acids long. Germline lookup yields CDR1 SEHNR and CDR2 FQNEAQ (reference sequence). DNA of the CDR3: TGTGCCAGCAGCTTATTGTGGCCTAGCACAGATACGCAGTATTTT. The encoded protein is CASSLLWPSTDTQYF.

To note about this clonotype: This may be a read error, as it is one base from a much larger clone. The J gene is TRBJ2-1, the V gene TRBV28; 8 bases align to TRBD1. The J segment lost 10 bases and the V segment lost 10 bases, leaving 6 bases of the junction unmatched. The CDR3 is 11 residues long. Germline assignment: CDR1 MDHEN and CDR2 SYDVKM. The CDR3 DNA reads as TGTGCCACCCGACAGGGGTACGAGCAGTTCTTC. Its translation: CATRQGYEQFF.

With regard to this clonotype: A much larger clonotype is one base distant, so this may be a read error. The rearrangement links TRBV7-2 to TRBJ1-5; possible D gene TRBD1, 5 bases. There are 13 residues in the CDR3. CDR1 and CDR2 (germline): SGHTA, FQGNSA. The CDR3 DNA follows: TGTGCCACCAGCTTACGGCAGGGCCAGCCCCAGCATTTT. Protein: CATSLRQGQPQHF.

This clonotype was counted at least ten times. The chain has TRBV15 and TRBJ1-2; D unresolved. The CDR3 consists of 12 residues. Trimming cost V 8 bases and J 4 bases, with 11 bases left between them. In germline, CDR1 is LNHNV, CDR2 YYDKDF (reference sequence). The CDR3 bases are TGTGCCACCGGGTCTAGTGGCTATGGCTACACCTTC. Translated: CATGSSGYGYTF. The full variable domain, its missing parts supplied by reference TRBV15 and TRBJ1-2, is DAMVIQNPRYQVTQFGKPVTLSCSQTLNHNVMYWYQQKSSQAPKLLFHYYDKDFNNEADTPDNFQSRRPNTSFCFLDIRSPGLGDTAMYLCATGSSGYGYTFGSGTRLTVV.

A few counts support this clonotype. The V call is TRBV2, the J call TRBJ1-2; TRBD1 is a possible D gene (5 bases). Trimming shortened V by 11 bases and J by 3 bases, and 13 bases separated the two germline ends. Germline V gene lookup returns CDR1 SNHLY and CDR2 FYNNEI. The CDR3 contains 12 residues. The CDR3 spells CAWEGPYYGYTF. CDR3 nucleotide sequence: TGTGCCTGGGAGGGGCCATACTATGGCTACACCTTC.

Comment on this clonotype: This could be a read error, since a much larger clone is one nucleotide away. The chain carries TRBV28 and TRBJ2-7, with 10 bases that match TRBD1. The V and J ends lost 3 bases and 6 bases, in that order; junction bases with no gene match: 5. Germline V gene lookup returns CDR1 MDHEN and CDR2 SYDVKM. The CDR3 consists of 14 residues. The CDR3 here is CASSLGDRGIEQYF. CDR3 in DNA: TGTGCCAGCAGTTTGGGGGACAGGGGTATCGAGCAGTACTTC.

With respect to this clonotype: With a much larger clone just one base away, this may be a read error. The chain has TRBV28 and TRBJ2-1; D gene unclear. V dropped 6 bases and J dropped 9 bases, with 18 bases sitting between them. This CDR3 is 14 amino acids long. Germline V gives CDR1 MDHEN, CDR2 SYDVKM. CDR3 in DNA: TGTGCCAGCAGGATCGAAAGCATCTGGGGTGAGCAGTTCTTC. It is translated as CASRIESIWGEQFF.

In its sample, this clonotype was seen many times. The chain links TRBV28 to TRBJ2-1, with 10 bases identical to TRBD2. Germline trimming cut 6 bases from V and 3 bases from J; bases unmatched to any gene: 8. Germline V CDR1 and CDR2: MDHEN, SYDVKM. The CDR3 is 16 amino acids. The CDR3 nucleotides are TGTGCCAGCAGACGTGGACTAGCGGTAATCTACAATGAGCAGTTCTTC. This sequence encodes CASRRGLAVIYNEQFF.

This clonotype appeared a few times. One end of the junction does not line up with germline, which may come from a read error. This rearrangement joins TRBV28 to TRBJ1-1; 9 nucleotides match TRBD1. In germline, CDR1 is MDHEN, CDR2 SYDVKM. The CDR3 covers 15 residues. The chain's CDR3 is CTSSPGQGWRTEAFF. CDR3 in DNA: TGTACCAGCAGTCCGGGACAGGGATGGAGGACTGAAGCTTTCTTT.

CDR3 sequence: CASTRDTTGTQYF. The DNA for the CDR3 is TGTGCCAGCACTCGGGATACCACGGGGACCCAGTACTTC. The chain is built from TRBV28 and TRBJ2-5; TRBD2 is a possible D gene (5 bases). V was shortened by 7 bases and J by 7 bases, with 16 bases between the two germline ends. Germline V CDR1 and CDR2: MDHEN, SYDVKM. The CDR3 contains 13 residues.